Following are 17 T cell receptor beta chains from one sample sequenced in a study of T-cell reconstitution after alpha-beta-depleted transplantation in children. This sample's TCRbeta library carried unique molecular identifier barcodes. Each CDR3 protein gets one entry after TCRdb re-called the PCR reads with MiXCR. The repertoire includes roughly 570,000 distinct CDR3 sequences, about a quarter of them detected once, and under 45% sits in the top ten. The material was PBMCs, obtained before TCRalphabeta/CD19-depleted stem cell transplant. These receptors were taken from a boy under three years old with Wiskott-Aldrich syndrome, due to receive a stem cell transplant.

This chain uses TRBV20-1 with TRBJ1-2; 7 bases agree with TRBD1. J lost 3 bases, V lost 4 bases, and 5 bases had no gene match. The CDR3 extends over 13 amino acids. Germline CDR1 is DFQATT and CDR2 is SNEGSKA (reference sequence). As DNA, the CDR3 is TGCAGTGCTAACAGGGGAATGGACTATGGCTACACCTTC. Its protein is CSANRGMDYGYTF.

This chain uses TRBV20-1 with TRBJ2-1; 7 positions agree with TRBD1. The junction had 5 bases not matched to a gene; V was cut back by 6 bases and J by 9 bases. Germline V lookup: CDR1 DFQATT, CDR2 SNEGSKA (reference sequence). The CDR3 length is 11 residues. DNA for the CDR3: TGCAGTGCCACAGGGGTCGTTGAGCAGTTCTTC. Translation gives CSATGVVEQFF.

CDR3 loop: CASRAGTSADNEQFF. CDR3 in DNA: TGCGCCAGCAGGGCCGGGACTAGCGCTGACAATGAGCAGTTCTTC. The gene calls are TRBV5-1 and TRBJ2-1; 10 bases line up with TRBD2. Germline V lookup: CDR1 SGHRS, CDR2 YFSETQ. The CDR3 length is 15 residues. Losses at the gene ends were 5 bases for V and 5 bases for J; bases not matched to a gene: 7. The variable domain in full, with the rest retrieved from reference TRBV5-1 and TRBJ2-1, is KAGVTQTPRYLIKTRGQQVTLSCSPISGHRSVSWYQQTPGQGLQFLFEYFSETQRNKGNFPGRFSGRQFSNSRSEMNVSTLELGDSALYLCASRAGTSADNEQFFGPGTRLTVL.

This clonotype occurred a few times. The chain uses TRBV5-1 and TRBJ2-1; D is unresolved. Germline V gene lookup returns CDR1 SGHRS and CDR2 YFSETQ. CDR3 length: 12 residues. The germline V and J ends were trimmed by 1 base and 9 bases, with 8 bases remaining between them. The CDR3 bases are TGCGCCAGCAGCTTGAGTGTTAGTGAGCAGTTCTTC. Amino acid sequence: CASSLSVSEQFF.

Details on this clonotype: A junction end diverges from the germline sequence, so it may reflect a read error. J is TRBJ2-1 and V is TRBV20-1; 12 bases fit TRBD2. The CDR3 consists of 18 residues. Germline CDR1 and CDR2: DFQATT and SNEGSKA (reference sequence). The CDR3 DNA follows: TGCAGTGCTAGAGATCGGCTAGCGGGAGGGTTAACCTACAATGAGCTGTTCTTC. This codes for CSARDRLAGGLTYNELFF.

The chain employs TRBV10-3 and TRBJ2-1; D is possibly TRBD1 (5 bases). V lost 0 bases to trimming and J lost 4 bases, with 7 bases between them. The length of the CDR3 is 14 residues. Germline loops: CDR1 ENHRY, CDR2 SYGVKD. CDR3 amino acids: CAISESDSYNEQFF. CDR3 DNA sequence: TGTGCCATCAGTGAGTCAGACAGTTACAATGAGCAGTTCTTC.

The chain joins TRBV20-1 to TRBJ2-7; D perhaps matches TRBD1 (6 bases). V lost 0 bases, J lost 2 bases, and 11 bases lay in between. CDR1 and CDR2 from the germline V gene are DFQATT and SNEGSKA (reference sequence). This CDR3 spans 14 amino acids. The chain's CDR3 is CSARDVKGAYEQYF. The CDR3 region has the DNA TGCAGTGCTAGAGATGTGAAGGGGGCCTACGAGCAGTACTTC.

The V call is TRBV4-2, the J call TRBJ2-2; 8 bases are a match to TRBD1. With 2 bases clipped from V and 1 base from J, the junction kept 15 bases outside the gene matches. CDR1 LGHNA and CDR2 YNFKEQ come from the germline V gene. This CDR3 region has 20 residues. The CDR3 protein is CASSQNVILTGGLNTGELFF. For the CDR3, the DNA is TGTGCCAGCAGCCAAAACGTCATTCTCACAGGGGGACTGAACACCGGGGAGCTGTTTTTT.

This chain joins TRBV28 and TRBJ1-5; the D is unclear. The CDR3 runs 13 residues. The V end lost 5 bases, the J end lost 7 bases, and 12 bases lay between the germline ends. Germline CDR1 reads MDHEN; CDR2 reads SYDVKM. The CDR3 bases are TGTGCCAGCAGTCTCCGTCTCGGGCAGCCCCAGCATTTT. Translating gives CASSLRLGQPQHF.

CDR3 bases: TGCAGTGCTAAAAGGACAGGGAACACCGGGGAGCTGTTTTTT. Translated: CSAKRTGNTGELFF. This rearrangement joins TRBV20-1 to TRBJ2-2, with 7 bases that match TRBD1. Germline V gene data show CDR1 as DFQATT and CDR2 as SNEGSKA (reference sequence). Germline trimming cut 4 bases from V and 1 base from J; bases unmatched to any gene: 3. The CDR3 loop spans 14 amino acids.

The chain links TRBV12-3 or TRBV12-4 to TRBJ2-7, with 9 nucleotides matching TRBD2. This CDR3 comprises 16 residues. Losses at the gene ends were 7 bases for V and 4 bases for J; bases not matched to a gene: 14. The CDR3 DNA reads TGTGCCAGCACTCTACAGGTTAGCGGGAGCATATACGAGCAGTACTTC. Residues: CASTLQVSGSIYEQYF.

The sample holds a few counts of this clonotype. The CDR3 nucleotides are TGCGCCAGCAGCTTGGTTGCGCACAGTTTAAGCACAGATACGCAGTATTTT. It codes for CASSLVAHSLSTDTQYF. The V call is TRBV5-1, the J call TRBJ2-3; D gene ambiguous. V gave up 0 bases and J gave up 0 bases, with 14 bases separating them. The germline CDR1 and CDR2 sequences are SGHRS and YFSETQ. CDR3 size: 17 residues.

This clonotype was detected a few times. V and J are TRBV6-1 and TRBJ1-2; no clear D. The CDR3 runs 13 residues. V was shortened by 8 bases and J by 0 bases, with 10 bases between the two germline ends. Per the germline V gene, CDR1 is MNHNS and CDR2 is SASEGT. This CDR3 reads CASGLAPNYGYTF. In nucleotides, the CDR3 is TGTGCCAGCGGGCTCGCCCCTAACTATGGCTACACCTTC.

The chain combines TRBV5-1 with TRBJ2-2; a possible D gene is TRBD1 (5 bases). This CDR3 region has 16 residues. V dropped 4 bases and J dropped 4 bases, with 17 bases sitting between them. Germline V lookup: CDR1 SGHRS, CDR2 YFSETQ. CDR3 nucleotide sequence: TGCGCCAGCAGCCATGGGGCCAGACAGAGCACCGGGGAGCTGTTTTTT. Translated, it gives CASSHGARQSTGELFF.

This clonotype was counted a few times. The chain is built from TRBV27 and TRBJ2-1; D is undetermined. Germline CDR1 and CDR2: MNHEY and SMNVEV (reference sequence). The CDR3 is 14 residues long. Trimming shortened V by 7 bases and J by 9 bases, and 19 bases separated the two germline ends. The CDR3 DNA reads as TGTGCCAGCACCTTTGATCTAGGTAGGGTTGAGCAGTTCTTC. Encoded protein: CASTFDLGRVEQFF.

This chain uses TRBV29-1 with TRBJ2-5; no clear D. This CDR3 contains 14 residues. Germline assignment: CDR1 SQVTM and CDR2 ANQGSEA. The germline V and J ends were trimmed by 0 bases and 2 bases, with 10 bases remaining between them. In DNA form, the CDR3 reads TGCAGCGTTGAAGATTCCGGGCAGCAAGAGACCCAGTACTTC. Translating it yields CSVEDSGQQETQYF. The whole variable domain, filled in from reference TRBV29-1 and TRBJ2-5, reads SAVISQKPSRDICQRGTSLTIQCQVDSQVTMMFWYRQQPGQSLTLIATANQGSEATYESGFVIDKFPISRPNLTFSTLTVSNMSPEDSSIYLCSVEDSGQQETQYFGPGTRLLVL.

The chain couples TRBV10-2 to TRBJ2-7; 7 bases are shared with TRBD1. With V trimmed by 1 base and J by 3 bases, 3 bases remained unmatched. The germline V gene encodes CDR1 WSHSY and CDR2 SAAADI. The CDR3 spans 14 residues. The CDR3, as DNA: TGCGCCAGCAGTGAGTACGGGACAGTCTACGAGCAGTACTTC. Its protein is CASSEYGTVYEQYF.